This T cell receptor beta chain was identified during a study of cytomegalovirus exposure and HLA in healthy donors. Findings and limits, study-wide: Usually a TCR sequence was rare, but some public TCRs were found in many donors.

This clone occurred a few times. Its antigen is not known. Germline V gene lookup returns CDR1 MNHEY and CDR2 SVGAGI. This CDR3 has 15 amino acids. V dropped 5 bases and J dropped 7; count of bases not matched to a gene: 11. PCR employed 60 Vbeta and 13 Jbeta primers. Generated by immunoSEQ multiplex PCR, the TCRdb table keeps only in-frame clones and is missing some. The sample shows 150,000 to 200,000 clones, 85% to 90% of them seen only once. The sample was PBMCs. This chain connects TRBV6-5 to TRBJ1-5, with 7 bases fitting TRBD1. This sequence originates from a woman between 18 and 30 years old in good health and CMV-seronegative. DNA of the CDR3: TGTGCCAGCAGTCCGACGATAGGGGGCGGACAGCCCCAGCATTTT. Protein sequence: CASSPTIGGGQPQHF.